This T cell receptor (beta chain) is drawn from a study of identical twins. Germline V CDR1 and CDR2: DFQATT, SNEGSKA (reference sequence). The CDR3 runs 13 residues. V dropped 6 bases and J dropped 0 bases, with 11 bases sitting between them. As concerns this clonotype: The antigen remains undetermined.

Whole-study findings and limits: The models systematically underestimated how much out-of-frame TCR alpha was shared in monozygotic twins. Invariant T cells like MAIT and iNKT could partly confound the zero-insertion analyses. High-abundance cord blood beta clonotypes had fewer insertions; memory repertoires showed none.

TCRdb called the 5' RACE reads again in MiXCR, with one record for every CDR3 protein. The sample consists of around 500,000 distinct CDR3 sequences, approximately 15% of them appearing once. These same data were also listed under a study on yellow fever vaccine responses in identical twins.

The specimen sequenced was CD4+ T cells sorted from blood. The rearrangement joins TRBV20-1 to TRBJ1-1, with D perhaps matching TRBD1 (6 bases). The receptor was derived from a woman aged 18-29 years in good health. The CDR3 region has the DNA TGCAGTGCCCTGACAGGTATGAACACTGAAGCTTTCTTT. Its protein is CSALTGMNTEAFF.